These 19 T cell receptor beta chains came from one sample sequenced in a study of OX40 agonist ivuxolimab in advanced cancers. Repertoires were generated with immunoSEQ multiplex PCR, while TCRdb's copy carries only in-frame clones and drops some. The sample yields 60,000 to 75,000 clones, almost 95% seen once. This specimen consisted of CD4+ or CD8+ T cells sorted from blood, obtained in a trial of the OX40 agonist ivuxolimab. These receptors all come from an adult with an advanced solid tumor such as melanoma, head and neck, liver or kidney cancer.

CDR3 protein: CASSEGTRNTDTQYF. As DNA, the CDR3 is TGTGCCAGCAGCGAAGGGACTCGTAACACAGATACGCAGTATTTT. This chain connects TRBV9 to TRBJ2-3; TRBD2 is a possible D gene (6 bases). Trimming pared 3 bases from V and 2 bases from J, leaving 13 bases between. The CDR3 extends over 15 amino acids. Germline CDR1 reads SGDLS; CDR2 reads YYNGEE.

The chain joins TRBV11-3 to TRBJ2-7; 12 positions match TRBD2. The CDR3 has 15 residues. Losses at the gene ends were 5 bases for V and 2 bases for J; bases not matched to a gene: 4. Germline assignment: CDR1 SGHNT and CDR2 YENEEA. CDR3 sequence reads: CASSPGLAGPYEQYF. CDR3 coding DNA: TGTGCCAGCAGCCCGGGACTAGCGGGCCCCTACGAGCAGTACTTC.

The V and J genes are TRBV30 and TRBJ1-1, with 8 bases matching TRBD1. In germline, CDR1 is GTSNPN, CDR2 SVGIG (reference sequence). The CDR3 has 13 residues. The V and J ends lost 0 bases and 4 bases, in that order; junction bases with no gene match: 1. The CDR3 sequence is CAWSVTGGTEAFF. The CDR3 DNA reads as TGTGCCTGGAGTGTCACAGGGGGCACTGAAGCTTTCTTT. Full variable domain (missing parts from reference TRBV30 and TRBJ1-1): SQTIHQWPATLVQPVGSPLSLECTVEGTSNPNLYWYRQAAGRGLQLLFYSVGIGQISSEVPQNLSASRPQDRQFILSSKKLLLSDSGFYLCAWSVTGGTEAFFGQGTRLTVV.

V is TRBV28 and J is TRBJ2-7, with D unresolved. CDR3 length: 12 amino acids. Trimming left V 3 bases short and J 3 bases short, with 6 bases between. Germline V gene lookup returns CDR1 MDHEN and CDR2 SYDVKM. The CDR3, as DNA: TGTGCCAGCAGTTTTTATAACTACGAGCAGTACTTC. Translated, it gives CASSFYNYEQYF.

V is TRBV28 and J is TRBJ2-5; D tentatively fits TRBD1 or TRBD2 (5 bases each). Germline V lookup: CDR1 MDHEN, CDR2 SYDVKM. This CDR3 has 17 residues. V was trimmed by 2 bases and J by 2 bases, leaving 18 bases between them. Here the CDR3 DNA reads TGTGCCAGCAGTTTAGGGACCATCAGTTGGAATCAAGAGACCCAGTACTTC. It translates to CASSLGTISWNQETQYF.

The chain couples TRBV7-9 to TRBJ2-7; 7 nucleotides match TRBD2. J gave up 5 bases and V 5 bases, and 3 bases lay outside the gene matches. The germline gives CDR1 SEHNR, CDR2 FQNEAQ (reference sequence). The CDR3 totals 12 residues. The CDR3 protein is CASSQLAHEQYF. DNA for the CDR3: TGTGCCAGCAGCCAACTAGCGCACGAGCAGTACTTC.

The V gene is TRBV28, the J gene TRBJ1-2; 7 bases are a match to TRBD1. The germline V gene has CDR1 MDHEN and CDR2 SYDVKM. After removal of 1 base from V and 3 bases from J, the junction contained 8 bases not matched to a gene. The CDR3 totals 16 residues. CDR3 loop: CASSLFPRQGDYGYTF. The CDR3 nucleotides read TGTGCCAGCAGTTTATTCCCCCGACAGGGCGACTATGGCTACACCTTC.

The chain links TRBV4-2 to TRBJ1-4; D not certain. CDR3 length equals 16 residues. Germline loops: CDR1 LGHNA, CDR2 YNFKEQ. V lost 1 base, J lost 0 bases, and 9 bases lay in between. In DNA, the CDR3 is TGTGCCAGCAGCCAAGGGGCGAAAACAACTAATGAAAAACTGTTTTTT. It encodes CASSQGAKTTNEKLFF.

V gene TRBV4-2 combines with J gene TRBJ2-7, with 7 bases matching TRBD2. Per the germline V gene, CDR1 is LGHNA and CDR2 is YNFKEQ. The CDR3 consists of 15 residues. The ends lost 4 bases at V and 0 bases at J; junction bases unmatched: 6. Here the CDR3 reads CASSPGGSSSYEQYF. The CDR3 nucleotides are TGTGCCAGCAGCCCCGGGGGGAGCAGCTCCTACGAGCAGTACTTC.

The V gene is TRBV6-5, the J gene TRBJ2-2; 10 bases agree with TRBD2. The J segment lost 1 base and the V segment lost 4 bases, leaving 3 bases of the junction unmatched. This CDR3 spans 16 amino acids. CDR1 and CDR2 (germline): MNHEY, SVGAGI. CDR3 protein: CASSSGLAKNTGELFF. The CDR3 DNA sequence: TGTGCCAGCAGTTCGGGACTAGCGAAGAACACCGGGGAGCTGTTTTTT.

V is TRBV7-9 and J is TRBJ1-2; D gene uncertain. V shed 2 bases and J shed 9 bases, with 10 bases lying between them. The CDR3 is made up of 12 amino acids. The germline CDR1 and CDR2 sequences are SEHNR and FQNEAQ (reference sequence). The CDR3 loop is CASSLRQKSYTF. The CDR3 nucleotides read TGTGCCAGCAGCTTAAGGCAGAAGAGCTACACCTTC.

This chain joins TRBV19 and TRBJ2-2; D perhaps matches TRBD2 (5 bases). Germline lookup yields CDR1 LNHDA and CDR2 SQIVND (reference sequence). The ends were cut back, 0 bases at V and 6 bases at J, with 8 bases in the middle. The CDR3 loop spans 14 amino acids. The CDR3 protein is CASSIEVDSGELFF. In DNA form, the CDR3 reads TGTGCCAGTAGTATAGAGGTGGACTCCGGGGAGCTGTTTTTT.

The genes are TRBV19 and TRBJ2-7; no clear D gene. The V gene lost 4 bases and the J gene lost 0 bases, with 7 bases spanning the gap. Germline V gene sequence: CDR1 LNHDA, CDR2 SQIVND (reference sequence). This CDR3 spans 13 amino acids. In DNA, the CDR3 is TGTGCCAGTAGTAATTTAGGCTCCTACGAGCAGTACTTC. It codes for CASSNLGSYEQYF.

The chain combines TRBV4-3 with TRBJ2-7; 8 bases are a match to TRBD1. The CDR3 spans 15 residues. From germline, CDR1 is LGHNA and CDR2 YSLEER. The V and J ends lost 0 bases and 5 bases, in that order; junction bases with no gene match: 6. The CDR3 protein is CASSQEWTGLHEQYF. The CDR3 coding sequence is TGCGCCAGCAGCCAAGAATGGACAGGGTTACACGAGCAGTACTTC.

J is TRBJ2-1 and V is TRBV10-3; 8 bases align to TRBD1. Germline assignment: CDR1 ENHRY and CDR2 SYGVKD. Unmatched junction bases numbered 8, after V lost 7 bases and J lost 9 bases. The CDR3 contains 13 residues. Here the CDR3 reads CAITPTGAVEQFF. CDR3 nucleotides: TGTGCCATCACCCCGACAGGGGCTGTTGAGCAGTTCTTC.

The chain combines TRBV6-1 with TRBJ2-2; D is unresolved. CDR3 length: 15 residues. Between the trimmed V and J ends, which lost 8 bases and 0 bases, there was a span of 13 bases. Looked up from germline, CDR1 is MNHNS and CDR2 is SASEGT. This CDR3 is CASYFSISNTGELFF. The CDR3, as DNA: TGTGCCAGCTACTTTAGTATCTCGAACACCGGGGAGCTGTTTTTT.

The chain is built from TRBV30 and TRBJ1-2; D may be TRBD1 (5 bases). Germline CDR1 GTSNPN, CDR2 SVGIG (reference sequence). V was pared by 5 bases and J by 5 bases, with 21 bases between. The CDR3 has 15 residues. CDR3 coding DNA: TGTGCCTGGGAGATCCGGGACGGAGTTTATTATGGCTACACCTTC. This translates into CAWEIRDGVYYGYTF.

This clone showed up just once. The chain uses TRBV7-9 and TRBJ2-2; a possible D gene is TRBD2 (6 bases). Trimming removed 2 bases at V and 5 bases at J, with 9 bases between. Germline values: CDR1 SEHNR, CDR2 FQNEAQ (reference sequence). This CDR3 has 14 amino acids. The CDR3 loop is CASSLWGGTGELFF. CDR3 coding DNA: TGTGCCAGCAGCTTATGGGGAGGTACCGGGGAGCTGTTTTTT.

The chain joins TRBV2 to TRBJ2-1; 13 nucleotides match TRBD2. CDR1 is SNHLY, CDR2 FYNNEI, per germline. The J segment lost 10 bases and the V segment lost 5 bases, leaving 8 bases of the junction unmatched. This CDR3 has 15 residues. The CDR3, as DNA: TGTGCCAGCAGTTATACTAGCGGGAGGGCCACAGAGCAGTTCTTC. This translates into CASSYTSGRATEQFF.